The clone carrying this T cell receptor beta chain was detected once. The antigen remains unidentified. This sample also contains other DNA sequences that code for the same CDR3. Per the germline V gene, CDR1 is GTSNPN and CDR2 is SVGIG (reference sequence). This CDR3 comprises 13 residues. Trimming at V came to 2 bases and at J to 4 bases, leaving 3 bases not matched to a gene. Naive CD4+ cells were CD45RA-selected; the remaining cells were memory. These data belong to a study of shared clonotypes between healthy human individuals. Deep was the level used in running the assay. Only in-frame clones appear in the TCRdb table, and some are missing; sequencing was by immunoSEQ multiplex PCR. The sample lists about 980,000 clones, less than 85% seen once, with about 1.5% in the top ten. Study results and limitations: Although depth was large, rarefaction showed that sequencing of the sorted subsets was incomplete.

Sequencing was done on a sample of memory CD4+ T cells sorted from blood. Subset of the sample: CD45RA-negative fraction. The sequence was obtained from a man between 18 and 35 years old in good health. The chain is built from TRBV30 and TRBJ1-2, with 8 bases lining up with TRBD1. CDR3 sequence (DNA): TGTGCCTGGAGTCCAGGGGGCGCCTATGGCTACACCTTC. This gives the protein CAWSPGGAYGYTF.